This T cell receptor (beta chain) originates from a study of blood T cells in healthy people across ages. Overall study results and limits: There were more naive CD4+ cells and higher diversity in long-lived donors than in aged donors. What prevented conclusive comparison of naive and antigen-experienced cells was that PBMCs were unsorted. A roughly linear age-dependent decrease characterized TCR beta diversity per million T cells.

The CDR3 has 14 amino acids. Germline V gene lookup returns CDR1 MDHEN and CDR2 SYDVKM. About this clonotype itself: What it binds is not known.

The authors ran a second PCR of roughly 6 to 12 cycles using a sample-barcoded 5' primer and a J-beta primer mix. TCRdb re-called the 5' RACE reads with MiXCR, one entry per CDR3 protein. This sample yields 1 million or so distinct CDR3 sequences, of which 20% to 25% are seen a single time; approximately 0.75% belongs to the top ten. The sample was also linked to a second study, of T cells of mothers and their children. That study adds: Mothers yielded over 9 million CDR3 reads, children 2.5 million to 3 million each.

This chain uses TRBV28 with TRBJ2-7; the D gene is possibly TRBD1 (6 bases). The J call may be wrong; the DNA end is better matched by TRBJ2-5. The sequenced sample was blood. This receptor was obtained from a girl aged 2 to 10 in good health. The CDR3 nucleotides are TGTGCCAGCAGTCCCTCTGTCGAGGGGGTGACCCAGTACTTC. It yields the protein CASSPSVEGVTQYF.